Each of the 31 T cell receptor beta chains below was sequenced from the same sample in a study of cytomegalovirus exposure and HLA in healthy donors. PCR was performed using 60 Vbeta and 13 Jbeta primers. The method was immunoSEQ multiplex PCR; TCRdb's version includes in-frame clones alone and lacks a portion of them. The table has roughly 100,000 clones, around 79% seen once; the top ten hold around 5.3%. Sequencing was performed on PBMCs. The receptors stem from a woman aged 40 to 50 in good health and CMV-seronegative.

The J gene is TRBJ2-5, the V gene TRBV18, with 7 bases identical to TRBD1. The CDR3 loop spans 14 amino acids. CDR1 is KGHSH, CDR2 LQKENI, per germline. The J segment lost 2 bases and the V segment lost 3 bases, leaving 3 bases of the junction unmatched. The CDR3 DNA reads TGTGCCAGCTCACCGCGGACAGGACAAGAGACCCAGTACTTC. Protein: CASSPRTGQETQYF.

CDR3 DNA: TGTGCCAGCAGTGAACCTACGTACACTGAAGCTTTCTTT. Translating gives CASSEPTYTEAFF. This chain links TRBV2 with TRBJ1-1; D is ambiguous. V shed 2 bases and J shed 3 bases, with 7 bases lying between them. The length of the CDR3 is 13 residues. Germline loops: CDR1 SNHLY, CDR2 FYNNEI.

Only one count was recorded for this clone. The V and J genes are TRBV18 and TRBJ2-7; the D gene is possibly TRBD1 (5 bases). V was pared by 7 bases and J by 6 bases, with 16 bases between. CDR1 is KGHSH, CDR2 LQKENI, per germline. The CDR3 is made up of 13 amino acids. The CDR3, as DNA: TGTGCCAGCTTGAGTGACAGTCCGCTCGAGCAGTACTTC. It specifies CASLSDSPLEQYF.

The chain employs TRBV7-3 and TRBJ1-1; 7 nucleotides line up with TRBD1. This CDR3 has 13 amino acids. After removal of 5 bases from V and 3 bases from J, the junction contained 3 bases not matched to a gene. CDR1 is SGHTA and CDR2 is FQGTGA in the germline V gene. This CDR3 reads CASSQDRDTEAFF. For the CDR3, the DNA is TGTGCCAGCAGCCAAGACAGGGACACTGAAGCTTTCTTT.

This clone has only one observation. This rearrangement joins TRBV10-3 to TRBJ1-6; the D is unclear. Germline CDR1 and CDR2: ENHRY and SYGVKD. Trimming took off 2 bases at V and 8 bases at J, with 7 bases between the two ends. This CDR3 is 13 amino acids long. Here the CDR3 reads CAISEPGYSPLHF. The CDR3 DNA sequence: TGTGCCATCAGTGAGCCGGGATATTCACCCCTCCACTTT.

The V gene is TRBV30, the J gene TRBJ2-1, with a weak D call TRBD2 (7 bases). The CDR3 is 19 amino acids. CDR1 is GTSNPN and CDR2 is SVGIG in the germline V gene (reference sequence). Deletions cut 8 bases from V and 5 bases from J, with 34 bases between. The CDR3 region is CARNEDDLTRGPLHNEQFF. CDR3 coding DNA: TGTGCCCGCAACGAGGACGACTTGACGCGGGGGCCCCTTCACAATGAGCAGTTCTTC.

The chain has TRBV12-5 and TRBJ2-4; D call uncertain. Germline V gene lookup returns CDR1 LGHNT and CDR2 FRNRAP. CDR3 size: 12 residues. Trimming removed 1 base from V and 7 bases from J, with 5 bases in between. The CDR3 reads CASGLDKNIQYF. CDR3 coding DNA: TGTGCTAGTGGTTTGGACAAGAACATTCAGTACTTC.

The rearrangement joins TRBV4-2 to TRBJ2-5; perhaps TRBD2 as D (5 bases). The end of the DNA fits TRBJ2-7 better, so the J call may be wrong. The germline CDR1 and CDR2 sequences are LGHNA and YNFKEQ. CDR3 length: 14 amino acids. Written as DNA, the CDR3 is TGTGCCAGCAGCCAAGATCTAGGGAGCTACGAGCAGTACTTC. Protein product: CASSQDLGSYEQYF.

This clone was counted a few times. The V call is TRBV5-1, the J call TRBJ2-7; 8 bases are shared with TRBD1. V was pared by 1 base and J by 3 bases, with 3 bases of the junction left unmatched. This CDR3 region has 14 residues. Germline loops: CDR1 SGHRS, CDR2 YFSETQ. CDR3 DNA: TGCGCCAGCAGCTTGCAACAGGGGGGCTACGAGCAGTACTTC. Translating gives CASSLQQGGYEQYF.

The chain uses TRBV11-2 and TRBJ1-2; D not resolved. Germline loops: CDR1 SGHAT, CDR2 FQNNGV. V was pared by 4 bases and J by 7 bases, with 22 bases between. CDR3 length equals 16 residues. The CDR3 coding sequence is TGTGCCAGCAGCTCATCCAGGTCGGCCTCTACGACTGGCTACACCTTC. Its translation is CASSSSRSASTTGYTF.

V gene TRBV29-1 combines with J gene TRBJ1-3; 7 bases are a match to TRBD1. Germline values: CDR1 SQVTM, CDR2 ANQGSEA. After removal of 0 bases from V and 2 bases from J, the junction contained 10 bases not matched to a gene. CDR3 size: 17 residues. In DNA form, the CDR3 reads TGCAGCGTTGAAGATCCCGGGACAGTGCGTCCTGGAAACACCATATATTTT. Translating it yields CSVEDPGTVRPGNTIYF.

The CDR3: CASSPGSARGETQYF. The CDR3 DNA follows: TGTGCCAGCTCACCCGGCAGCGCCAGGGGAGAGACCCAGTACTTC. V gene TRBV18 combines with J gene TRBJ2-5; possible D gene TRBD1, 6 bases. Germline V gene data show CDR1 as KGHSH and CDR2 as LQKENI. The CDR3 spans 15 residues. Trimming took 3 bases from V and 4 from J, leaving 15 bases between them.

This clone was seen only a few times. This chain uses TRBV7-9 with TRBJ1-5, with 11 bases matching TRBD1. V trimming: 3 bases; J trimming: 9 bases; junction bases outside the gene matches: 7. The CDR3 sequence is 15 residues long. CDR1 is SEHNR, CDR2 FQNEAQ, per germline (reference sequence). The DNA for the CDR3 is TGTGCCAGCAGCTTTGGACAGGGGGCGAACTGGCCCCAGCATTTT. Protein sequence: CASSFGQGANWPQHF.

The genes are TRBV4-2 and TRBJ1-4; tentatively, D is TRBD1 (5 bases). There are 16 residues in the CDR3. Trimming removed 4 bases at V and 0 bases at J, with 12 bases between. CDR1 is LGHNA, CDR2 YNFKEQ, per germline. For the CDR3, the DNA is TGTGCCAGCAGCCTGGAGGGGACGTCAACTAATGAAAAACTGTTTTTT. Encoded protein: CASSLEGTSTNEKLFF.

J is TRBJ2-2 and V is TRBV2; TRBD1 agrees at 11 bases. This CDR3 contains 15 residues. The germline CDR1 and CDR2 sequences are SNHLY and FYNNEI. With 7 bases clipped from V and 7 bases from J, the junction kept 8 bases outside the gene matches. CDR3: CASMDRGLSGGELFF. The CDR3 coding sequence is TGTGCCAGCATGGACAGGGGGCTTTCAGGCGGGGAGCTGTTTTTT. The variable domain in full, completed from reference TRBV2 and TRBJ2-2, reads EPEVTQTPSHQVTQMGQEVILRCVPISNHLYFYWYRQILGQKVEFLVSFYNNEISEKSEIFDDQFSVERPDGSNFTLKIRSTKLEDSAMYFCASMDRGLSGGELFFGEGSRLTVL.

The chain employs TRBV7-3 and TRBJ1-2; possible D gene TRBD1, 6 bases. Germline assignment: CDR1 SGHTA and CDR2 FQGTGA. Trimming shortened V by 6 bases and J by 6 bases, and 14 bases separated the two germline ends. The CDR3 spans 13 residues. The CDR3 sequence is CASSPQGGNGYTF. The DNA for the CDR3 is TGTGCCAGCAGTCCACAGGGTGGTAATGGCTACACCTTC. Drawing the rest from reference TRBV7-3 and TRBJ1-2, the complete variable domain is GAGVSQTPSNKVTEKGKYVELRCDPISGHTALYWYRQSLGQGPEFLIYFQGTGAADDSGLPNDRFFAVRPEGSVSTLKIQRTERGDSAVYLCASSPQGGNGYTFGSGTRLTVV.

This sequence joins TRBV5-1 and TRBJ1-6; D not resolved. In germline, CDR1 is SGHRS, CDR2 YFSETQ. This CDR3 spans 13 amino acids. V lost 5 bases to trimming and J lost 9 bases, with 12 bases between them. As DNA, the CDR3 is TGCGCCAGCAGGTGGGCCAGCGGTTCACCCCTCCACTTT. Its protein is CASRWASGSPLHF.

The V call is TRBV6-1, the J call TRBJ2-5; the match to TRBD2 covers 10 bases. V dropped 0 bases and J dropped 1; count of bases not matched to a gene: 5. The germline gives CDR1 MNHNS, CDR2 SASEGT. CDR3 length: 17 residues. CDR3 sequence reads: CASSEAVASGGQETQYF. DNA of the CDR3: TGTGCCAGCAGTGAAGCGGTGGCTAGCGGGGGCCAAGAGACCCAGTACTTC.

The rearrangement links TRBV6-4 to TRBJ2-1; 11 bases match TRBD2. The CDR3 totals 15 residues. V dropped 2 bases and J dropped 6; count of bases not matched to a gene: 3. Germline V CDR1 and CDR2: MRHNA, SNTAGT. CDR3 DNA sequence: TGTGCCAGCAGTGACGTTAGCGGGGGGGCCAATGAGCAGTTCTTC. This sequence encodes CASSDVSGGANEQFF.

This chain connects TRBV7-9 to TRBJ1-1, with 8 bases matching TRBD1. Trimming took 1 base from V and 0 from J; bases not matched to a gene: 7. This CDR3 is built from 17 residues. CDR1 is SEHNR, CDR2 FQNEAQ, per germline (reference sequence). This chain's CDR3 is CASSLVGQGPMNTEAFF. For the CDR3, the DNA is TGTGCCAGCAGCTTAGTCGGACAGGGCCCTATGAACACTGAAGCTTTCTTT.

The V gene is TRBV7-3, the J gene TRBJ2-3, with a possible D match to TRBD2 (5 bases). This CDR3 is 13 amino acids long. With 0 bases removed from V and 9 bases from J, the gap between germline ends came to 10 bases. CDR1 is SGHTA, CDR2 FQGTGA, per germline. CDR3 DNA: TGTGCCAGCAGCTTAACGTCGGCGGGCACGCAGTATTTT. Its protein is CASSLTSAGTQYF.

This clone was picked up one time. The rearrangement uses TRBV19 and TRBJ1-6; 7 nucleotides line up with TRBD1. The CDR3 is 16 residues long. Germline V gene data show CDR1 as LNHDA and CDR2 as SQIVND (reference sequence). Germline trimming cut 3 bases from V and 9 bases from J; bases unmatched to any gene: 11. This CDR3 is CASSMTPPGGSSPLHF. The CDR3 region has the DNA TGTGCCAGTAGTATGACCCCCCCAGGGGGAAGTTCACCCCTCCACTTT.

The CDR3 nucleotides read TGTGCCAGCAGATCAACAGGGGCGTCCAATCAGCCCCAGCATTTT. Translated: CASRSTGASNQPQHF. J is TRBJ1-5 and V is TRBV6-1; TRBD1 matches 7 bases. In germline, CDR1 is MNHNS, CDR2 SASEGT. The CDR3 totals 15 residues. The V segment lost 6 bases and the J segment 3 bases; nucleotides outside the gene matches: 8.

This rearrangement joins TRBV6-5 to TRBJ2-7; 9 nucleotides line up with TRBD1. After removal of 6 bases from V and 3 bases from J, the junction contained 6 bases not matched to a gene. CDR3 length: 14 residues. Germline V gene lookup returns CDR1 MNHEY and CDR2 SVGAGI. The chain's CDR3 is CASSPGTGFYEQYF. CDR3 bases: TGTGCCAGCAGCCCCGGGACAGGGTTCTACGAGCAGTACTTC.

The rearrangement links TRBV7-2 to TRBJ1-1; no reliable D call. V was pared by 1 base and J by 0 bases, with 3 bases between. The CDR3 length is 13 residues. Germline V gene sequence: CDR1 SGHTA, CDR2 FQGNSA. CDR3 bases: TGTGCCAGCAGCTTAGGTATGAACACTGAAGCTTTCTTT. Encoded protein: CASSLGMNTEAFF.

The rearrangement uses TRBV10-2 and TRBJ2-5; possibly TRBD2 for D (6 bases). This CDR3 spans 13 amino acids. The germline V gene encodes CDR1 WSHSY and CDR2 SAAADI. Trimming cost V 4 bases and J 5 bases, with 11 bases left between them. This CDR3 reads CASSGLRGETQYF. CDR3 DNA: TGCGCCAGCAGTGGCCTCCGGGGGGAGACCCAGTACTTC.

V gene TRBV7-9 combines with J gene TRBJ1-2; TRBD1 is a possible D gene (6 bases). CDR1 and CDR2 from the germline V gene are SEHNR and FQNEAQ (reference sequence). This CDR3 has 13 residues. Trimming pared 3 bases from V and 6 bases from J, leaving 11 bases between. The CDR3 sequence: CASSFGGADGYTF. The DNA of the CDR3 is TGTGCCAGCAGCTTTGGGGGCGCCGATGGCTACACCTTC.

This chain uses TRBV4-1 with TRBJ1-1, with D possibly being TRBD1 (6 bases). Trimming stripped 0 bases from V and 4 bases from J, with 15 bases between. Germline V gene lookup returns CDR1 MGHRA and CDR2 YSYEKL. CDR3 length: 16 amino acids. CDR3 protein: CASSQDPVGGPTEAFF. CDR3 DNA sequence: TGCGCCAGCAGCCAAGATCCCGTCGGGGGGCCCACTGAAGCTTTCTTT.

As concerns this clone: The sample carries other DNA sequences with the same CDR3. J is TRBJ1-1 and V is TRBV12-5; D possibly corresponds to TRBD1 (6 bases). In germline, CDR1 is LGHNT, CDR2 FRNRAP. V lost 2 bases and J 8 bases, leaving 15 bases between the germline ends. CDR3 length: 14 residues. The CDR3 region is CASGLPLRGAEAFF. CDR3 nucleotides: TGTGCTAGTGGTTTGCCCCTGCGGGGGGCCGAAGCTTTCTTT.

In this sample, this clone turned up a few times. The chain is built from TRBV18 and TRBJ2-7; 7 bases align to TRBD1. V was pared by 2 bases and J by 1 base, with 5 bases of the junction left unmatched. The CDR3 is made up of 15 amino acids. The germline V gene encodes CDR1 KGHSH and CDR2 LQKENI. The CDR3, as DNA: TGTGCCAGCTCACCAACACAGGGGTCTTCCTACGAGCAGTACTTC. Protein sequence: CASSPTQGSSYEQYF. The full variable domain, its missing parts supplied by reference TRBV18 and TRBJ2-7, is NAGVMQNPRHLVRRRGQEARLRCSPMKGHSHVYWYRQLPEEGLKFMVYLQKENIIDESGMPKERFSAEFPKEGPSILRIQQVVRGDSAAYFCASSPTQGSSYEQYFGPGTRLTVT.

The chain carries TRBV19 and TRBJ2-1; 7 bases are a match to TRBD1. The germline CDR1 and CDR2 sequences are LNHDA and SQIVND (reference sequence). V lost 2 bases, J lost 6 bases, and 1 base stayed unmatched. This CDR3 has 13 amino acids. This CDR3 reads CASSISGGNEQFF. The DNA of the CDR3 is TGTGCCAGTAGTATATCAGGGGGCAATGAGCAGTTCTTC.